The present entry profiles one T cell receptor beta chain with its context. The source of the sample is a study of shared clonotypes between healthy human individuals. Across the study: Each donor contributed plates that comprised three CD4 naive, three CD4 memory, two CD8 naive and one CD8 memory.

The assay was immunoSEQ multiplex PCR, and TCRdb's table has in-frame clones only and misses some. Among hundreds of thousands of clones listed, 97% were seen once. The junction had 16 bases not matched to a gene; V was cut back by 3 bases and J by 10 bases. This CDR3 region has 17 residues. The germline CDR1 and CDR2 sequences are LGHNT and FRNRAP. The clonotype was recovered from a woman aged 30 to 39 in good health. The genes are TRBV12-5 and TRBJ2-1; 9 nucleotides match TRBD2. The specimen sequenced was naive CD4+ T cells sorted from blood. Subset indicated: CD45RA+ positively selected. The CDR3 DNA is TGTGCTAGTGGTTTATCCCCCTCTAGCGGGATCGTCCAGGAGCAGTTCTTC. Translated: CASGLSPSSGIVQEQFF.